These T cell receptor beta chains were read from a single sample in a study of post-analysis software for immune sequencing data. One entry per CDR3 protein results from TCRdb running MiXCR on the PCR reads. The sample yields hundreds of thousands of distinct CDR3 sequences, approximately 59% seen once. The material sequenced was blood. These receptors were taken from a girl aged 2 to 10 with multiple sclerosis. Both conserved end residues are part of each CDR3. The order of the fields is CDR3 DNA, CDR3 protein, D gene, clone size, J gene, V gene. A D gene is named only where the DNA matches it firmly. Clone size is shown for a subset of rows, as once, few, many or a class of expanded clone.

CDR3nt: TGTGCCAGCAGCTCCATGGGGGCTAGCAGGACGAATACGCAGTATTTT; CDR3aa: CASSSMGASRTNTQYF; d_gene: .; abundance: .; j_gene: TRBJ2-3; v_gene: TRBV7-2
CDR3nt: TGTGCCAGCAGCTTCCCTCGGACTCTCACAGATACGCAGTATTTT; CDR3aa: CASSFPRTLTDTQYF; d_gene: .; abundance: .; j_gene: TRBJ2-3; v_gene: TRBV11-2
CDR3nt: TGTGCCATCACCCCTCCGGGACTAGCGGCAGCACAGGGGCAGTTCTTC; CDR3aa: CAITPPGLAAAQGQFF; d_gene: TRBD2; abundance: .; j_gene: TRBJ2-1; v_gene: TRBV7-9
CDR3nt: TGCAGTGCTAGAGATCTTAATCCCGGGACAGGGGGGGGCACTGAAGCTTTCTTT; CDR3aa: CSARDLNPGTGGGTEAFF; d_gene: TRBD1; abundance: .; j_gene: TRBJ1-1; v_gene: TRBV20-1
CDR3nt: TGCAGTGCTAGGGTCAGCGGGGACGGCACAGATACGCAGTATTTT; CDR3aa: CSARVSGDGTDTQYF; d_gene: TRBD2; abundance: .; j_gene: TRBJ2-3; v_gene: TRBV20-1
CDR3nt: TGTGCCAGCTCCCCCGGACAGGGGTTTGTAAATGAGCAGTTCTTC; CDR3aa: CASSPGQGFVNEQFF; d_gene: TRBD1; abundance: .; j_gene: TRBJ2-1; v_gene: TRBV14
CDR3nt: TGTGCCAGCGCGACAGGGGGCGCGGGACAGCCCCAGCATTTT; CDR3aa: CASATGGAGQPQHF; d_gene: TRBD1; abundance: once; j_gene: TRBJ1-5; v_gene: TRBV27
CDR3nt: TGTGCCAGCAGTTACTCGTTAACCTCCTACGAGCAGTACTTC; CDR3aa: CASSYSLTSYEQYF; d_gene: .; abundance: .; j_gene: TRBJ2-7; v_gene: TRBV6-2/TRBV6-3
CDR3nt: TGTGCCAGCAGCCAAGGACCCGCAGGCCCCTATGGCTACACCTTC; CDR3aa: CASSQGPAGPYGYTF; d_gene: .; abundance: .; j_gene: TRBJ1-2; v_gene: TRBV3-1
CDR3nt: TGTGCCAGCAGGAGCGGACTGATGAGTCGAGATACGCAGTATTTT; CDR3aa: CASRSGLMSRDTQYF; d_gene: .; abundance: .; j_gene: TRBJ2-3; v_gene: TRBV12-3/TRBV12-4
CDR3nt: TGTGCCAGTAGTATGGACAGGGATGGTGAAGCTTTCTTT; CDR3aa: CASSMDRDGEAFF; d_gene: TRBD1; abundance: .; j_gene: TRBJ1-1; v_gene: TRBV19
CDR3nt: TGCGCCAGCAGCCGAGGGACAGGGTTCTACGAGCAGTACTTC; CDR3aa: CASSRGTGFYEQYF; d_gene: TRBD1; abundance: .; j_gene: TRBJ2-7; v_gene: TRBV4-1
CDR3nt: TGTGCCAGCAGCTTAACGACTAGCGGGCTCCAAGAGACCCAGTACTTC; CDR3aa: CASSLTTSGLQETQYF; d_gene: TRBD2; abundance: few; j_gene: TRBJ2-5; v_gene: TRBV11-2
CDR3nt: TGTGCCAGCAGTCGAACTAGGGACGGCGCGTACCAAGAGACCCAGTACTTC; CDR3aa: CASSRTRDGAYQETQYF; d_gene: .; abundance: .; j_gene: TRBJ2-5; v_gene: TRBV28
CDR3nt: TGTGCCAGCAGCACTCAAAATGGACTAGCGGGGCTAAATGAGCAGTTCTTC; CDR3aa: CASSTQNGLAGLNEQFF; d_gene: TRBD2; abundance: .; j_gene: TRBJ2-1; v_gene: TRBV5-6
CDR3nt: TGTGCCAGCAGCTTAGAAGGTCTCCCGAACACTGAAGCTTTCTTT; CDR3aa: CASSLEGLPNTEAFF; d_gene: .; abundance: .; j_gene: TRBJ1-1; v_gene: TRBV5-5
CDR3nt: TGCGCCAGCAGCCAAGTAATGGGGCGGGGGGCCCTCTCTGGGGCCAACGTCCTGACTTTC; CDR3aa: CASSQVMGRGALSGANVLTF; d_gene: TRBD2; abundance: .; j_gene: TRBJ2-6; v_gene: TRBV4-3
CDR3nt: TGTGCCAGCAGTTTGACAGCCGCCCACGAGCAGTACTTC; CDR3aa: CASSLTAAHEQYF; d_gene: .; abundance: .; j_gene: TRBJ2-7; v_gene: TRBV27
CDR3nt: TGTGCCAGCAGCTTGTACTCAGGAGAGACCCAGTACTTC; CDR3aa: CASSLYSGETQYF; d_gene: .; abundance: .; j_gene: TRBJ2-5; v_gene: TRBV5-4
CDR3nt: TGCGCCAGCAGCTCCCAGGGGGCAGGGGATACGCAGTATTTT; CDR3aa: CASSSQGAGDTQYF; d_gene: TRBD1; abundance: few; j_gene: TRBJ2-3; v_gene: TRBV10-2
CDR3nt: TGCAGTGCTAGTGGACCGGGACAGGGGTATGGCTACACCTTC; CDR3aa: CSASGPGQGYGYTF; d_gene: TRBD1; abundance: once; j_gene: TRBJ1-2; v_gene: TRBV20-1
CDR3nt: TGTACCAGCAGCTCCCCAGGGAATGGCAGTGAGCAGTTCTTC; CDR3aa: CTSSSPGNGSEQFF; d_gene: .; abundance: .; j_gene: TRBJ2-1; v_gene: TRBV13
CDR3nt: TGCGCCAGCAGCCCCAGGATAGCGGGGGGCTCCTACAATGAGCAGTTCTTC; CDR3aa: CASSPRIAGGSYNEQFF; d_gene: TRBD2; abundance: .; j_gene: TRBJ2-1; v_gene: TRBV5-1
CDR3nt: TGTGCCAGCAGCCCCTCCCACGGTTACTACGAGCAGTACTTC; CDR3aa: CASSPSHGYYEQYF; d_gene: .; abundance: .; j_gene: TRBJ2-7; v_gene: TRBV6-5
CDR3nt: TGTGCCAGCAGCTCACTAGACAATGAGCAGTTCTTC; CDR3aa: CASSSLDNEQFF; d_gene: .; abundance: once; j_gene: TRBJ2-1; v_gene: TRBV7-9
CDR3nt: TGCGCCAGCAGCTGGGGACCGGGACAGGGACCCTCCTACGAGCAGTACTTC; CDR3aa: CASSWGPGQGPSYEQYF; d_gene: TRBD1; abundance: .; j_gene: TRBJ2-7; v_gene: TRBV5-1
CDR3nt: TGCAGCGTTGAAGATGGGGTGGGGTCCTACAATGAGCAGTTCTTC; CDR3aa: CSVEDGVGSYNEQFF; d_gene: .; abundance: .; j_gene: TRBJ2-1; v_gene: TRBV29-1
CDR3nt: TGCAGCGTAGCAGGCCGTAATAGTCCCTACGAGCAGTACTTC; CDR3aa: CSVAGRNSPYEQYF; d_gene: .; abundance: few; j_gene: TRBJ2-7; v_gene: TRBV29-1
CDR3nt: TGTGCCAGCAGCGTAGTGGCAGGGGTGAATGAGCAGTTCTTC; CDR3aa: CASSVVAGVNEQFF; d_gene: .; abundance: .; j_gene: TRBJ2-1; v_gene: TRBV9
CDR3nt: TGCGCCAGCAGCCAAGAAGCGAATTTCAATGAGCAGTTCTTC; CDR3aa: CASSQEANFNEQFF; d_gene: .; abundance: .; j_gene: TRBJ2-1; v_gene: TRBV4-1
CDR3nt: TGCAGTGCTCTTTCTAAGCGCGGGGGAACATCCCAGTACTTC; CDR3aa: CSALSKRGGTSQYF; d_gene: TRBD2; abundance: .; j_gene: TRBJ2-7; v_gene: TRBV20-1
CDR3nt: TGCGCCAGCAGCTTGGTAGCGGGAGAGAATGCTGAGCAGTTCTTC; CDR3aa: CASSLVAGENAEQFF; d_gene: TRBD2; abundance: few; j_gene: TRBJ2-1; v_gene: TRBV5-1
CDR3nt: TGTGCCACCAGCAGAGCTACGGCTGGGACAGGGTGGTCACCCCTCCACTTT; CDR3aa: CATSRATAGTGWSPLHF; d_gene: TRBD1; abundance: .; j_gene: TRBJ1-6; v_gene: TRBV15
CDR3nt: TGTGCCAGCAGCCAAGGCTGGTACGGTGGTGCGGGGGGTCTCACTGAGCAGTTCTTC; CDR3aa: CASSQGWYGGAGGLTEQFF; d_gene: TRBD2; abundance: .; j_gene: TRBJ2-1; v_gene: TRBV3-1
CDR3nt: TGTGCCAGCAGCCCCCTCGCAGGGCGGAATGAGCAGTTCTTC; CDR3aa: CASSPLAGRNEQFF; d_gene: .; abundance: .; j_gene: TRBJ2-1; v_gene: TRBV6-5
CDR3nt: TGTGCCAGCAGTGTTCGGGAAAACACTGAAGCTTTCTTT; CDR3aa: CASSVRENTEAFF; d_gene: .; abundance: .; j_gene: TRBJ1-1; v_gene: TRBV2
CDR3nt: TGCGCCAGCAGCTTGGTGGAAAATTCTGGGGAGCTGTTTTTT; CDR3aa: CASSLVENSGELFF; d_gene: .; abundance: few; j_gene: TRBJ2-2; v_gene: TRBV5-1
CDR3nt: TGCAGTGCTCGACTCCGGGACACCAGGAACACTGAAGCTTTCTTT; CDR3aa: CSARLRDTRNTEAFF; d_gene: .; abundance: once; j_gene: TRBJ1-1; v_gene: TRBV20-1